These T cell receptor beta chains were read from a single sample in a study of CD8+ T cells in alopecia areata. Profiling relied on immunoSEQ multiplex PCR, and the TCRdb table lists in-frame clones only, not all of them. Of fewer than 150,000 clones detected, 75% to 85% appear once; the ten largest clones hold approximately 25%. The specimen comprised CD8+ T cells sorted from blood, sampled at week 4, from a patient treated with tofacitinib. The receptors were sampled from a human donor with alopecia areata. CDR3s include the opening cysteine and the closing phenylalanine or tryptophan. A D gene is named only where the DNA matches it firmly. Not all rows give a size; the values are once, few, many and, for expanded clones, a class.

abundance,d_gene,j_gene,v_gene,CDR3nt,CDR3aa
-,TRBD1,TRBJ2-4,TRBV14,TGTGCCAGCAGCCAGGTGGACAGGGCAGGGATATACATTCAGTACTTC,CASSQVDRAGIYIQYF
-,TRBD1,TRBJ2-7,TRBV6-1,TGTGCCAGCAGTCCCTCCGGGACAGGGTCCTACGAGCAGTACTTC,CASSPSGTGSYEQYF
-,-,TRBJ2-2,TRBV4-1,TGCGCCAGCAGCCAAGGAGCGCTCACCGGGGAGCTGTTTTTT,CASSQGALTGELFF
once,TRBD2,TRBJ2-3,TRBV7-6,TGTGCCAGCAGCTCCCGACTAGCGGGGGGGCCTGATACGCAGTATTTT,CASSSRLAGGPDTQYF
-,-,TRBJ2-1,TRBV7-3,TGTGCCAGCAGCTTAAACTTCGATGAGCAGTTCTTC,CASSLNFDEQFF
-,-,TRBJ1-3,TRBV14,TGTGCCAGCAGGGGTGGGACTGGAAACACCATATATTTT,CASRGGTGNTIYF
-,-,TRBJ2-6,TRBV4-1,TGCGCCAGCAGCCTCTCCATCGCGCTCTCTGGGGCCAACGTCCTGACTTTC,CASSLSIALSGANVLTF
few,-,TRBJ2-1,TRBV5-6,TGTGCCAGCAGCGCCTCACTGTACAATGAGCAGTTCTTC,CASSASLYNEQFF
-,TRBD2,TRBJ2-1,TRBV19,TGTGCCAGTAGTATAGCTAGCGGGGGGTTATCCTACAATGAGCAGTTCTTC,CASSIASGGLSYNEQFF
-,TRBD2,TRBJ2-1,TRBV4-3,TGCGCCAGCAGCCAAGATACAGCGGGGGGGCCAAACAATGAGCAGTTCTTC,CASSQDTAGGPNNEQFF
-,TRBD2,TRBJ2-1,TRBV29-1,TGCAGCGTGGCTAGCGGCTCCTACAATGAGCAGTTCTTC,CSVASGSYNEQFF
once,TRBD1,TRBJ1-2,TRBV4-1,TGCGCCAGCAGCCCGGACAGGGGGTTTTATGGCTACACCTTC,CASSPDRGFYGYTF
-,TRBD1,TRBJ2-5,TRBV6-6,TGTGCCAGCAGCGCCCTGACAGGGTTGGAGACCCAGTACTTC,CASSALTGLETQYF
-,TRBD1,TRBJ2-7,TRBV5-1,TGCGCCAGCAGCACGGGGACAGGTCCCTACGAGCAGTACTTC,CASSTGTGPYEQYF
-,-,TRBJ2-1,TRBV5-4,TGTGCCAGCAGCTTGACAGTCCCTGGGGGGAACAATGAGCAGTTCTTC,CASSLTVPGGNNEQFF
-,-,TRBJ1-1,TRBV6-5,TGTGCCAGCAGTCTGGATGGGGACACTGAAGCTTTCTTT,CASSLDGDTEAFF
-,TRBD1,TRBJ1-1,TRBV5-1,TGCGCCAGTCGACAGGGGAAGGGGATAACCCTCACTGAAGCTTTCTTT,CASRQGKGITLTEAFF
few,-,TRBJ2-7,TRBV6-5,TGTGCCAGCAGTCCCCGTCGTCCAACCTACGAGCAGTACTTC,CASSPRRPTYEQYF
-,-,TRBJ2-1,TRBV7-9,TGTGCCAGCAGCTCTCCTCAATTCAATGAGCAGTTCTTC,CASSSPQFNEQFF
-,TRBD2,TRBJ2-5,TRBV6-1,TGTGCCAGCAGTACCGGGGGGGCAACAGCGACCCAGTACTTC,CASSTGGATATQYF
few,-,TRBJ2-1,TRBV7-9,TGTGCCAGCAGGTCGGATTCTCACAATGAGCAGTTCTTC,CASRSDSHNEQFF
-,TRBD1,TRBJ2-2,TRBV5-6,TGTGCCAGCAGCACGGGACAGGGCGTTCCCGGGGAGCTGTTTTTT,CASSTGQGVPGELFF
once,-,TRBJ2-7,TRBV5-6,TGTGCCAGCACGTTTGGGGGAATCTACGAGCAGTACTTC,CASTFGGIYEQYF
-,-,TRBJ1-3,TRBV4-3,TGCGCCAGCAGCCAAGATATGGGTAACTCTGGAAACACCATATATTTT,CASSQDMGNSGNTIYF
-,TRBD1,TRBJ1-2,TRBV6-1,TGTGCCAGCAGTCCTCGGACAGGAGCTAACTATGGCTACACCTTC,CASSPRTGANYGYTF
few,TRBD1,TRBJ2-7,TRBV27,TGTGCCATCGGACAGGGCATCTACGAGCAGTACTTC,CAIGQGIYEQYF
-,-,TRBJ1-5,TRBV2,TGTGCCAGCGGGGGAGGGGGGAATCAGCCCCAGCATTTT,CASGGGGNQPQHF
-,-,TRBJ2-7,TRBV14,TGTGCCAGCAGCCAAGGCCCTCCCGCGGGGAGCTACGAGCAGTACTTC,CASSQGPPAGSYEQYF
-,-,TRBJ2-5,TRBV11-2,TGTGCCAGCAGCTTAGGAACAGGCTCGGCCCAGTACTTC,CASSLGTGSAQYF
once,-,TRBJ2-5,TRBV7-7,TGTGCTAGCAGCTTAGGTGCCAGTCCTCAAGAGACCCAGTACTTC,CASSLGASPQETQYF
-,-,TRBJ2-2,TRBV4-1,TGCGCCAGCAGCCAAGCTCCGAACACCGGGGAGCTGTTTTTT,CASSQAPNTGELFF
-,-,TRBJ2-3,TRBV5-1,TGCGCCAGCAGCCCCTCCGGTGCCGGGGGCGGCGCAGATACGCAGTATTTT,CASSPSGAGGGADTQYF
-,-,TRBJ2-3,TRBV21-1,TGTGCCAGCAGCAAAGGAGACAGAAGGGGGGCTAGCACAGATACGCAGTATTTT,CASSKGDRRGASTDTQYF
-,TRBD1,TRBJ1-5,TRBV7-2,TGTGCCAGCAGCTCGGGACAGGGGGTTCAGCCCCAGCATTTT,CASSSGQGVQPQHF
-,-,TRBJ2-1,TRBV7-9,TGTGCCAGCAGCTTATACCTAGGGGATGAGCAGTTCTTC,CASSLYLGDEQFF
-,-,TRBJ1-2,TRBV27,TGTGCCAGCAGTACACGGGATTCGACATTGGGTGGCTATGGCTACACCTTC,CASSTRDSTLGGYGYTF
few,-,TRBJ2-7,TRBV7-3,TGTGCCAGCAGCTCTGGGGAAAGGGCGAATGGGCGGTACTTC,CASSSGERANGRYF
-,-,TRBJ2-1,TRBV15,TGTGCCACCAGCAGAGCCCGGGACTCTAGAAATGAGCAGTTCTTC,CATSRARDSRNEQFF
few,-,TRBJ2-7,TRBV29-1,TGCAGCGTTGTATCTGCCCCTTTGATCTACGAGCAGTACTTC,CSVVSAPLIYEQYF
-,-,TRBJ2-7,TRBV19,TGTGCCAGTAGTAAGGGCCGAGCCTACGAGCAGTACTTC,CASSKGRAYEQYF
-,-,TRBJ2-1,TRBV7-9,TGTGCCAGCAGCAACCCGGGAGGGTCCGACAGGGTCAATGAGCAGTTCTTC,CASSNPGGSDRVNEQFF